The clone carrying this TCR delta chain was counted between two and nine times. At residue 11, the DNA translation does not agree with TCRdb's protein; the protein displayed here is the one encoded by the DNA. The CDR3 is 16 amino acids. Germline CDR1 TSWWSYY, CDR2 QGS. V was shortened by 2 bases and J by 3 bases, with 16 bases between the two germline ends. TCRdb repeated clone calling on the reads with CATT. The sample records more than 6,500 delta-chain clones, 1.6% being singletons. The data are from a study of gamma-delta chains in newborns, infants, children. At the level of the study: Polyclonal expansion of innate γδ T cells after birth follows microbial exposure.

The V and J genes are TRDV1 and TRDJ1; D is ambiguous. This TCR was recovered from a child who was a newborn, infant or young child, either healthy, febrile or measles-vaccinated (not recorded which). The sample was blood. The CDR3 DNA follows: TGTGCTCTTGGGGAAGGGTACCGAATTTACGCCGATAAACTCATCTTT. The encoded protein is CALGEGYRIYADKLIF.